This T cell receptor (beta chain) appears in the sequencing data of a study of response to subunit inactivated influenza vaccine. The V segment lost 6 bases and the J segment 9 bases; nucleotides outside the gene matches: 9. The CDR3 has 13 residues. Germline lookup yields CDR1 GTSNPN and CDR2 SVGIG (reference sequence). Comment on this clonotype: Its specificity is not known.

Using its own MiXCR run on the RT-PCR reads, TCRdb lists one record per CDR3 protein. The profile shows hundreds of thousands of distinct CDR3 sequences, 21% of them singletons. Overall study results and limits: The authors offered the suggestion that each seasonal influenza vaccination recruits few new T cells.

This receptor was identified in a man between 50 and 75 years old who received an inactivated influenza vaccine. The sequencing here drew on PBMCs from blood, taken approximately 20 months after vaccination. V and J are TRBV30 and TRBJ1-5, with 9 bases lining up with TRBD1. The CDR3 spells CACDRGTGLPQHF. Here the CDR3 DNA reads TGTGCCTGCGACAGGGGGACAGGGCTGCCCCAGCATTTT.